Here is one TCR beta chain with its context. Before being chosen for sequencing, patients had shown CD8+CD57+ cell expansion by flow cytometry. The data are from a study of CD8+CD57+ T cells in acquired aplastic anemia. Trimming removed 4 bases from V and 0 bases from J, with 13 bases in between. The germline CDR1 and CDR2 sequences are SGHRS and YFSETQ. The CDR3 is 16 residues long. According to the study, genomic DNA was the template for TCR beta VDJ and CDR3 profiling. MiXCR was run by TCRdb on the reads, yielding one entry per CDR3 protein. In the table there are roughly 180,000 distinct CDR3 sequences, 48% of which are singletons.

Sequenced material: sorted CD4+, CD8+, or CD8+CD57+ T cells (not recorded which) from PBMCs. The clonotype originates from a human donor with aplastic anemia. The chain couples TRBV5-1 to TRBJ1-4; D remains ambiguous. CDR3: CASSPSDPATNEKLFF. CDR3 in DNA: TGCGCCAGCAGCCCCTCGGACCCGGCAACTAATGAAAAACTGTTTTTT.